A single sample is the source of the 20 T cell receptor beta chains below, sequenced in a study of cytomegalovirus exposure and HLA in healthy donors. The PCR contained 60 Vbeta and 13 Jbeta primers. Libraries were prepared by immunoSEQ multiplex PCR; TCRdb keeps only in-frame clonotypes and omits some of them. The sample includes 100,000 to 150,000 clones, roughly 9.6% seen only once; the top ten take roughly 6.4%. Sequences were obtained from PBMCs. The source is a woman aged 40 to 55 in good health and CMV-seropositive.

The table lists this clone with a few counts. V usage is TRBV29-1 and J usage is TRBJ2-1; tentative D call: TRBD2 (5 bases). The germline gives CDR1 SQVTM, CDR2 ANQGSEA. There are 14 residues in the CDR3. V was clipped by 4 bases and J by 0 bases, with 10 bases between them. The CDR3 protein is CSVVSVISYNEQFF. CDR3 coding DNA: TGCAGCGTTGTTAGCGTAATCTCCTACAATGAGCAGTTCTTC.

The sample holds a few counts of this clone. The rearrangement links TRBV29-1 to TRBJ2-5; possible D gene TRBD1, 6 bases. The CDR3 contains 12 residues. Trimming left V 4 bases short and J 2 bases short, with 8 bases between. Per germline, CDR1 SQVTM and CDR2 ANQGSEA. As DNA, the CDR3 is TGCAGCGTTGCCAGGGGACAAGAGACCCAGTACTTC. It translates to CSVARGQETQYF.

The chain links TRBV19 to TRBJ2-2, with 8 bases matching TRBD2. The CDR3 loop spans 14 amino acids. V shed 7 bases, J shed 6 bases, and the junction held 7 bases outside the gene matches. Germline V lookup: CDR1 LNHDA, CDR2 SQIVND (reference sequence). The CDR3 DNA follows: TGTGCCAGTACGGGGGGGCAAACACCCGGGGAGCTGTTTTTT. It yields the protein CASTGGQTPGELFF. Together with reference TRBV19 and TRBJ2-2, the CDR3 gives the full variable domain: DGGITQSPKYLFRKEGQNVTLSCEQNLNHDAMYWYRQDPGQGLRLIYYSQIVNDFQKGDIAEGYSVSREKKESFPLTVTSAQKNPTAFYLCASTGGQTPGELFFGEGSRLTVL.

This clone was detected only a few times. V usage is TRBV19 and J usage is TRBJ1-3; 7 positions agree with TRBD1. The CDR3 loop spans 16 amino acids. The J segment lost 0 bases and the V segment lost 2 bases, leaving 4 bases of the junction unmatched. Germline values: CDR1 LNHDA, CDR2 SQIVND (reference sequence). The CDR3 is CASSIMPGGSGNTIYF. The CDR3 DNA is TGTGCCAGTAGTATAATGCCAGGGGGCTCTGGAAACACCATATATTTT.

This clone was detected only a few times. The V gene is TRBV5-1, the J gene TRBJ1-2; D call uncertain. V lost 4 bases and J lost 4, with 14 bases in between. In germline, CDR1 is SGHRS, CDR2 YFSETQ. The CDR3 is 14 residues long. DNA of the CDR3: TGCGCCAGCAGCATGGAATGGGCTTCCTATGGCTACACCTTC. It is translated as CASSMEWASYGYTF.

The chain employs TRBV27 and TRBJ1-2; D is perhaps TRBD1 (6 bases). The CDR3 totals 19 residues. The V gene lost 5 bases and the J gene lost 4 bases, with 29 bases spanning the gap. The germline V gene encodes CDR1 MNHEY and CDR2 SMNVEV (reference sequence). In nucleotides, the CDR3 is TGTGCCAGCAGTAGGGGACACACGTCCCGAACACGAAGATTCTATGGCTACACCTTC. Residues: CASSRGHTSRTRRFYGYTF.

This clone has a handful of counts. The chain combines TRBV7-8 with TRBJ2-7; TRBD2 aligns across 10 bases. Per the germline V gene, CDR1 is SGHVS and CDR2 is FQNEAQ. V lost 0 bases, J lost 2 bases, and 10 bases stayed unmatched. The CDR3 is 18 amino acids. The DNA for the CDR3 is TGTGCCAGCAGCTTAGCCTTCTTCCGGACTAGCGGAACCTACGAGCAGTACTTC. This codes for CASSLAFFRTSGTYEQYF.

This sequence joins TRBV6-6 and TRBJ2-7, with D tentatively TRBD1 (5 bases). The V end lost 2 bases, the J end lost 4 bases, and 15 bases lay between the germline ends. The CDR3 is 15 residues long. Germline V gives CDR1 MNHNY, CDR2 SVGAGI (reference sequence). The CDR3 sequence: CASSYGETATYEQYF. The CDR3 nucleotides read TGTGCCAGCAGTTACGGAGAGACAGCGACATACGAGCAGTACTTC.

In this sample, this clone turned up a few times. An end of the junction differs from the germline gene, which may be a read error. The chain couples TRBV5-1 to TRBJ2-3; a possible D gene is TRBD2 (6 bases). Germline assignment: CDR1 SGHRS and CDR2 YFSETQ. The CDR3 length is 14 residues. This chain's CDR3 is CASSLGGVTDTQYF. The CDR3, as DNA: TGCGCCAGCAGTTTGGGCGGGGTCACAGATACGCAGTATTTT.

Only a few counts were recorded for this clone. The rearrangement joins TRBV5-1 to TRBJ1-3; possibly TRBD1 for D (5 bases). V lost 6 bases and J lost 0, with 16 bases in between. The CDR3 has 16 amino acids. Looked up from germline, CDR1 is SGHRS and CDR2 is YFSETQ. The CDR3 is CASTAEGPVSGNTIYF. CDR3 DNA sequence: TGCGCCAGCACCGCGGAGGGGCCAGTCTCTGGAAACACCATATATTTT.

The genes are TRBV9 and TRBJ1-1, with D unresolved. Germline CDR1 SGDLS, CDR2 YYNGEE. The V gene lost 5 bases and the J gene lost 0 bases, with 17 bases spanning the gap. The CDR3 totals 16 residues. The CDR3 is CASSSRRGNLNTEAFF. In DNA form, the CDR3 reads TGTGCCAGCAGTTCACGACGCGGGAACTTGAACACTGAAGCTTTCTTT.

This clone has more than one count but fewer than ten. The V call is TRBV2, the J call TRBJ2-7, with 9 bases lining up with TRBD1. The CDR3 contains 19 residues. V lost 6 bases to trimming and J lost 0 bases; unmatched junction nucleotides: 18. Germline CDR1 is SNHLY and CDR2 is FYNNEI. CDR3 nucleotides: TGTGCCAGCAGCCGATTTCTGACAGGGGGGTCTTCGAGCTCCTACGAGCAGTACTTC. It specifies CASSRFLTGGSSSSYEQYF.

This rearrangement joins TRBV10-3 to TRBJ1-4; D is undetermined. Germline CDR1 ENHRY, CDR2 SYGVKD. V was pared by 4 bases and J by 7 bases, with 7 bases between. This CDR3 has 12 residues. Here the CDR3 DNA reads TGTGCCATCAGTGGGCAGGCTGAAAAACTGTTTTTT. It yields the protein CAISGQAEKLFF.

The chain is built from TRBV2 and TRBJ2-1; D possibly corresponds to TRBD2 (7 bases). This CDR3 spans 17 amino acids. Germline values: CDR1 SNHLY, CDR2 FYNNEI. Trimming left V 7 bases short and J 5 bases short, with 24 bases between. DNA of the CDR3: TGTGCCAGCATGGATGCTGGGCGGGGGCTCCGAGACAATGAGCAGTTCTTC. This sequence encodes CASMDAGRGLRDNEQFF.

The rearrangement joins TRBV27 to TRBJ2-1; weak D call: TRBD2 (7 bases). V lost 5 bases and J 7 bases, leaving 18 bases between the germline ends. Germline CDR1 is MNHEY and CDR2 is SMNVEV (reference sequence). There are 15 residues in the CDR3. The CDR3 spells CASSPDEGGRNEQFF. CDR3 coding DNA: TGTGCCAGCAGTCCTGACGAGGGGGGGCGGAATGAGCAGTTCTTC.

The V gene is TRBV7-2, the J gene TRBJ1-6, with D unclear. V was clipped by 4 bases and J by 2 bases, with 12 bases between them. Germline V gives CDR1 SGHTA, CDR2 FQGNSA. This CDR3 comprises 16 residues. CDR3 region: CASSYDMVAYNSPLHF. CDR3 bases: TGTGCCAGCAGCTATGACATGGTCGCCTATAATTCACCCCTCCACTTT.

The chain carries TRBV6-7 and TRBJ2-3; a possible D gene is TRBD1 (6 bases). Being an ORF, TRBV6-7 has a function that is uncertain. The CDR3 is made up of 14 amino acids. The V and J ends lost 6 bases and 5 bases respectively, with 15 bases between them. The CDR3 region is CASRRTDTEDTQYF. CDR3 coding DNA: TGTGCCAGCAGACGGACAGACACGGAAGATACGCAGTATTTT.

CDR3 sequence reads: CASSWGGREKLFF. CDR3 sequence (DNA): TGTGCCAGCAGTTGGGGAGGACGGGAAAAACTGTTTTTT. V gene TRBV6-5 combines with J gene TRBJ1-4; D unclear. This CDR3 has 13 residues. V shed 4 bases and J shed 8 bases, with 11 bases lying between them. Germline V gives CDR1 MNHEY, CDR2 SVGAGI.

The sample holds a few counts of this clone. This sequence joins TRBV7-6 and TRBJ2-7; 9 bases align to TRBD1. The J segment lost 9 bases and the V segment lost 5 bases, leaving 11 bases of the junction unmatched. CDR1 and CDR2 (germline): SGHVS, FNYEAQ. The CDR3 totals 14 residues. The CDR3 DNA reads TGTGCCAGCAGCCCTAACCCGGGACAGGGAGTGCAGTACTTC. This encodes CASSPNPGQGVQYF.

V is TRBV5-1 and J is TRBJ2-5; TRBD2 aligns across 9 bases. The germline CDR1 and CDR2 sequences are SGHRS and YFSETQ. CDR3 size: 16 residues. V shed 1 base and J 1 base; nucleotides not matched to a gene: 5. The CDR3, as DNA: TGCGCCAGCAGCTTGCGGGCTAGCGGGGTCCAAGAGACCCAGTACTTC. It is translated as CASSLRASGVQETQYF.